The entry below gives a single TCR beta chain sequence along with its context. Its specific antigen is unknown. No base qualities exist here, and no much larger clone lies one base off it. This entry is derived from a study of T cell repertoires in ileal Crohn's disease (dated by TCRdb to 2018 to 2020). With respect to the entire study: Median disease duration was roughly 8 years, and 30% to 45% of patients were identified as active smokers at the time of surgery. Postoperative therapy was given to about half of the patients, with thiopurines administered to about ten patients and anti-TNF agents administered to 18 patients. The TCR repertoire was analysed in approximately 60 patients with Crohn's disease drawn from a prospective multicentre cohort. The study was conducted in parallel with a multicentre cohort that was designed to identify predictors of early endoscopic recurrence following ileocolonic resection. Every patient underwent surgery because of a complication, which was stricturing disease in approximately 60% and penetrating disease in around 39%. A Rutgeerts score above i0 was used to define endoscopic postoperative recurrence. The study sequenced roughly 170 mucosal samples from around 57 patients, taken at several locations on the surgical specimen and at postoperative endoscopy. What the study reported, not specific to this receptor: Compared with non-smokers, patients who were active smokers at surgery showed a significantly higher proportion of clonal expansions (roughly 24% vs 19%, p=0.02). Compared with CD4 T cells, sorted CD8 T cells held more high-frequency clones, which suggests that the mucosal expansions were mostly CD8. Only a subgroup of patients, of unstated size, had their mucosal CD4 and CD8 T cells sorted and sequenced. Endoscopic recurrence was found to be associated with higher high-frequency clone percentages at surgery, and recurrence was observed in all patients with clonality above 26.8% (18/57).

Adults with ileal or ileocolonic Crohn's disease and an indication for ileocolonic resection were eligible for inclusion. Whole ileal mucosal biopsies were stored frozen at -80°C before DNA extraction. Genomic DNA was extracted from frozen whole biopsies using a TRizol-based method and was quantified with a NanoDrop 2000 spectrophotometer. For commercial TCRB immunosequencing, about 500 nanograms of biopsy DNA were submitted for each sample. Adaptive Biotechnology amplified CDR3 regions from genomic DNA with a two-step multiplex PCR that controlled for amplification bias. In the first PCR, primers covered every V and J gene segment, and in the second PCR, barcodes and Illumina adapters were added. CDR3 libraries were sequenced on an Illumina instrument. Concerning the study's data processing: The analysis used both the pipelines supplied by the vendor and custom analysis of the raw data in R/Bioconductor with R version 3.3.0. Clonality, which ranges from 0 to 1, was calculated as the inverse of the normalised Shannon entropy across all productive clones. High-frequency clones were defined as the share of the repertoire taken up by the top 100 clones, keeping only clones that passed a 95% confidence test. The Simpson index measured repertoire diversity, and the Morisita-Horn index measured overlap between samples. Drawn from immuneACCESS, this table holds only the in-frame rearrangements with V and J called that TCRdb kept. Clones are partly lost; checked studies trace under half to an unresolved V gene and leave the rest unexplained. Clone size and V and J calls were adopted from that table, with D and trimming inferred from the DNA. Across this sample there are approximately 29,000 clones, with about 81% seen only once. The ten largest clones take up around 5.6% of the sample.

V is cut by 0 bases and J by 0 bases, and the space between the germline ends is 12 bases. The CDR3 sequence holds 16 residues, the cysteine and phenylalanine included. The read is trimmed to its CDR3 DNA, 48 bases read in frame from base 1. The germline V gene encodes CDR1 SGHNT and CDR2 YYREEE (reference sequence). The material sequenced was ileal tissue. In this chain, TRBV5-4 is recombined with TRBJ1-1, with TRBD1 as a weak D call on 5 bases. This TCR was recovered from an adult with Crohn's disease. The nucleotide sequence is TGTGCCAGCAGCTTGGGGGGCGGAACCGTGAACACTGAAGCTTTCTTT. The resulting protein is CASSLGGGTVNTEAFF.